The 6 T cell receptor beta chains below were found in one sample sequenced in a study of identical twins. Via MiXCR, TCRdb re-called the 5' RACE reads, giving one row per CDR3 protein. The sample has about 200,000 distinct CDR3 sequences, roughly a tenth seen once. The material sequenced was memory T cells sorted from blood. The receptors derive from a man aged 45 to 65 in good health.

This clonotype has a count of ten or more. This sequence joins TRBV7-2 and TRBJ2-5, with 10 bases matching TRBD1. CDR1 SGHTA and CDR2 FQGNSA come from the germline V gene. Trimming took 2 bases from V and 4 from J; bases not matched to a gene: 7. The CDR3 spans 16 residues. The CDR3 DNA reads TGTGCCAGCAGCTTAACTGGACAGGGGGGTTCAGAGACCCAGTACTTC. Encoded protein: CASSLTGQGGSETQYF.

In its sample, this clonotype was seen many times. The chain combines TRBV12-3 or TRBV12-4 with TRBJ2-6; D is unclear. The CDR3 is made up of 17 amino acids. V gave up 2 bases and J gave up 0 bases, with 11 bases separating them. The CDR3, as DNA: TGTGCCAGCAGTTTAAGTTGGACCTCCTCTGGGGCCAACGTCCTGACTTTC. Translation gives CASSLSWTSSGANVLTF.

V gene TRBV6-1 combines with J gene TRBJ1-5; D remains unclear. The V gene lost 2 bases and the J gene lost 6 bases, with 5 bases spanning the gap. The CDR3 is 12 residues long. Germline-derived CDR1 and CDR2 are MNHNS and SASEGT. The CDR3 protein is CASSERGQPQHF. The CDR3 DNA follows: TGTGCCAGCAGTGAACGGGGTCAGCCCCAGCATTTT.

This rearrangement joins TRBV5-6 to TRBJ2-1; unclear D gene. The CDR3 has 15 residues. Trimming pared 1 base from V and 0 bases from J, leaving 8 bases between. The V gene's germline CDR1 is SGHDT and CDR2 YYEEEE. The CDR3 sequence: CASSLRWHSYNEQFF. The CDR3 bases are TGTGCCAGCAGCTTGCGATGGCACTCCTACAATGAGCAGTTCTTC.

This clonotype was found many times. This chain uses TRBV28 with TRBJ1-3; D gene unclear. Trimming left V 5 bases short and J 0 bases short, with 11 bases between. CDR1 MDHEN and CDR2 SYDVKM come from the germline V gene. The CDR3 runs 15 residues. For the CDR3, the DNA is TGTGCCAGCAGTGCCGGACGTCTCTCTGGAAACACCATATATTTT. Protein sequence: CASSAGRLSGNTIYF.

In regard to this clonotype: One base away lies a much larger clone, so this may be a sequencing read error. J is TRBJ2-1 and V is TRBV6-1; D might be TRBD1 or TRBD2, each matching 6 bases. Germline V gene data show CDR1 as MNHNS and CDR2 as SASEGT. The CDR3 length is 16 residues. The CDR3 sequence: CASREGGSSSYNVQFF. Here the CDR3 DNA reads TGTGCCAGCAGGGAGGGGGGATCAAGCTCCTACAATGTGCAGTTCTTC.